A single T cell receptor (beta chain) is shown here with its context. This sample is drawn from a study of T cell clonotyping in hematopoietic cell transplantation. Assay: immunoSEQ multiplex PCR; the TCRdb copy retains only in-frame clones and omits some. The sample records nearly 9,000 clones, 70% to 90% being singletons. The CDR3 loop spans 13 amino acids. Per germline, CDR1 SGHTA and CDR2 FQGNSA. V lost 1 base and J lost 5, with 8 bases in between. The source of this sequence is a female patient aged 30 to 45 who had an allogeneic stem cell transplant, so the T cells may come from the graft donor. Some clones in this sample may be carry-over from other donors' samples. The sample in question was PBMCs, obtained 180 days after allogeneic stem cell transplant. The chain carries TRBV7-2 and TRBJ2-5; D unclear. The DNA for the CDR3 is TGTGCCAGCAGCTTAGGGGTCAGGGAGACCCAGTACTTC. Encoded protein: CASSLGVRETQYF.